The rows below give T cell receptor beta chains drawn from one sample of a study of neoadjuvant anti-PD-1 for oral cavity cancer. Assay: immunoSEQ multiplex PCR; the TCRdb copy retains only in-frame clones and omits some. The data show more than 15,000 clones, with 66% seen just once and around 3% held by the top ten. The sample consisted of PBMCs, taken before nivolumab (anti-PD-1) treatment. Receptors were obtained from a person aged 35 to 85 with oral cavity squamous cell carcinoma. Both conserved end residues are part of each CDR3. Fields, in order: V gene, J gene, clone size, D gene, CDR3 DNA, CDR3 protein. A D gene is named only where the DNA matches it firmly. The size entry is marked missing in some rows and otherwise reads once, few, many or a size class.

v_gene: TRBV5-1
j_gene: TRBJ2-5
abundance: .
d_gene: .
CDR3nt: TGCGCCAGCAGCTCGGTGATGGAGACCCAGTACTTC
CDR3aa: CASSSVMETQYF

v_gene: TRBV7-8
j_gene: TRBJ1-1
abundance: .
d_gene: .
CDR3nt: TGTGCCAGCAGCTTAGTGAGGGAGAACACTGAAGCTTTCTTT
CDR3aa: CASSLVRENTEAFF

v_gene: TRBV6-5
j_gene: TRBJ2-1
abundance: .
d_gene: .
CDR3nt: TGTGCCAGCAGTTCCGAGCTTAGGAGCTCCTACAATGAGCAGTTCTTC
CDR3aa: CASSSELRSSYNEQFF

v_gene: TRBV6-1
j_gene: TRBJ2-3
abundance: .
d_gene: TRBD1
CDR3nt: TGTGCCAGCAGTCCGGGACAGGGGTTGCCAGATACGCAGTATTTT
CDR3aa: CASSPGQGLPDTQYF

v_gene: TRBV2
j_gene: TRBJ2-5
abundance: .
d_gene: .
CDR3nt: TGTGCCAGCAGGTCCGGGACTCCGAAAGAGACCCAGTACTTC
CDR3aa: CASRSGTPKETQYF

v_gene: TRBV29-1
j_gene: TRBJ1-2
abundance: few
d_gene: TRBD1
CDR3nt: TGCAGCGTTGAAGGAGGGCCAGGGGGAAGGGTCTATGGCTACACCTTC
CDR3aa: CSVEGGPGGRVYGYTF

v_gene: TRBV2
j_gene: TRBJ2-5
abundance: .
d_gene: .
CDR3nt: TGTGCCAGCACCTCGGGGACCCAGTACTTC
CDR3aa: CASTSGTQYF

v_gene: TRBV11-2
j_gene: TRBJ2-7
abundance: .
d_gene: .
CDR3nt: TGTGCCAGCAGCTTAGAGGGAGGCGAGCAGTACTTC
CDR3aa: CASSLEGGEQYF

v_gene: TRBV5-1
j_gene: TRBJ2-2
abundance: .
d_gene: .
CDR3nt: TGCGCCAGCAGCTTGGCCGGGACGGATGGGGCCGGGGAGCTGTTTTTT
CDR3aa: CASSLAGTDGAGELFF

v_gene: TRBV2
j_gene: TRBJ2-2
abundance: .
d_gene: .
CDR3nt: TGTGCCAGCAGCCGGGACGCACCTACCGGGGAGCTGTTTTTT
CDR3aa: CASSRDAPTGELFF

v_gene: TRBV28
j_gene: TRBJ1-1
abundance: .
d_gene: .
CDR3nt: TGTGCCAGCAAACTGGGAGGTACCAACACAAACACTGAAGCTTTCTTT
CDR3aa: CASKLGGTNTNTEAFF

v_gene: TRBV2
j_gene: TRBJ1-1
abundance: .
d_gene: .
CDR3nt: TGTGCCAGCAGTGCTTCAAGGGCTGACACTGAAGCTTTCTTT
CDR3aa: CASSASRADTEAFF

v_gene: TRBV7-3
j_gene: TRBJ2-1
abundance: .
d_gene: TRBD2
CDR3nt: TGTGCCAGCAGCTTATACCCCCCCCTTTTAGCGGGAGATTTCAATGAGCAGTTCTTC
CDR3aa: CASSLYPPLLAGDFNEQFF

v_gene: TRBV5-6
j_gene: TRBJ2-7
abundance: once
d_gene: .
CDR3nt: TGTGCCAGCAGCGGCGGGGAGAGACACGAGCAGTACTTC
CDR3aa: CASSGGERHEQYF

v_gene: TRBV30
j_gene: TRBJ1-1
abundance: once
d_gene: .
CDR3nt: TGTGCCTGGAGTAGCGGAGTCGGCCGCAACACTGAAGCTTTCTTT
CDR3aa: CAWSSGVGRNTEAFF

v_gene: TRBV5-1
j_gene: TRBJ2-7
abundance: .
d_gene: .
CDR3nt: TGCGCCAGCAGCTTAGCTACCGACGAGCAGTACTTC
CDR3aa: CASSLATDEQYF

v_gene: TRBV9
j_gene: TRBJ2-6
abundance: once
d_gene: TRBD1
CDR3nt: TGTGCCAGCAGCGCCCGGGACAGTCACTCTGGGGCCAACGTCCTGACTTTC
CDR3aa: CASSARDSHSGANVLTF

v_gene: TRBV30
j_gene: TRBJ2-7
abundance: .
d_gene: TRBD1
CDR3nt: TGTGCCTGGGGACAGGGACCCTACGAGCAGTACTTC
CDR3aa: CAWGQGPYEQYF

v_gene: TRBV5-1
j_gene: TRBJ2-5
abundance: few
d_gene: TRBD2
CDR3nt: TGCGCCAGCAGCTTGGGACTAGCTCTTGAGACCCAGTACTTC
CDR3aa: CASSLGLALETQYF

v_gene: TRBV30
j_gene: TRBJ1-2
abundance: .
d_gene: TRBD1
CDR3nt: TGTGCCTGGAGAAGGGACCCGGGACAGGGATATGGCTACACCTTC
CDR3aa: CAWRRDPGQGYGYTF

v_gene: TRBV28
j_gene: TRBJ1-1
abundance: .
d_gene: .
CDR3nt: TGTGCCAGCAGAAGGACCCTCGGCGCTTTCTTT
CDR3aa: CASRRTLGAFF

v_gene: TRBV15
j_gene: TRBJ2-3
abundance: .
d_gene: .
CDR3nt: TGTGCCACCATGGTCAGGGGAGGCGCAGATACGCAGTATTTT
CDR3aa: CATMVRGGADTQYF

v_gene: TRBV6-1
j_gene: TRBJ2-7
abundance: .
d_gene: .
CDR3nt: TGTGCCAGCAGTGAAGCGGGGAGGACGGCCTACGAGCAGTACTTC
CDR3aa: CASSEAGRTAYEQYF

v_gene: TRBV19
j_gene: TRBJ2-3
abundance: .
d_gene: .
CDR3nt: TGTGCCAGTGGCAAGGGGGAGGGTTGGAACACAGATACGCAGTATTTT
CDR3aa: CASGKGEGWNTDTQYF

v_gene: TRBV28
j_gene: TRBJ1-4
abundance: .
d_gene: .
CDR3nt: TGTGCCAGCAGTTTCCCCGGCGGGCATGAAAAACTGTTTTTT
CDR3aa: CASSFPGGHEKLFF

v_gene: TRBV19
j_gene: TRBJ2-7
abundance: few
d_gene: .
CDR3nt: TGTGCCAGTAGTATCCGGGACACTACCTCCGAGCAGTACTTC
CDR3aa: CASSIRDTTSEQYF

v_gene: TRBV6-5
j_gene: TRBJ2-1
abundance: .
d_gene: .
CDR3nt: TGTGCCAGCAGAATGGGCAGGGTCTATGAGCAGTTCTTC
CDR3aa: CASRMGRVYEQFF

v_gene: TRBV6-5
j_gene: TRBJ1-1
abundance: .
d_gene: .
CDR3nt: TGTGCCAGCAGTTACGGGGGGCTGAACACTGAAGCTTTCTTT
CDR3aa: CASSYGGLNTEAFF

v_gene: TRBV5-8
j_gene: TRBJ2-1
abundance: .
d_gene: .
CDR3nt: TGTGCCAGCAGCTTGACCCGGGGCAGGTACAATGAGCAGTTCTTC
CDR3aa: CASSLTRGRYNEQFF

v_gene: TRBV10-3
j_gene: TRBJ2-7
abundance: few
d_gene: .
CDR3nt: TGTGCCATCAGTGAGTCTCCTCTAGAGTCGGGGTACGAGCAGTACTTC
CDR3aa: CAISESPLESGYEQYF

v_gene: TRBV7-9
j_gene: TRBJ2-7
abundance: .
d_gene: TRBD2
CDR3nt: TGTGCCAGCAGCCCCAGGGACTACACCTACGAGCAGTACTTC
CDR3aa: CASSPRDYTYEQYF

v_gene: TRBV6-1
j_gene: TRBJ2-7
abundance: .
d_gene: TRBD1
CDR3nt: TGTGCCAGCAGTGATTCGGGGACAGGCCGCTACGAGCAGTACTTC
CDR3aa: CASSDSGTGRYEQYF

v_gene: TRBV4-1
j_gene: TRBJ2-7
abundance: .
d_gene: .
CDR3nt: TGCGCCAGCAGCCAAGATATGGGGTCCTACGAGCAGTACTTC
CDR3aa: CASSQDMGSYEQYF

v_gene: TRBV10-1
j_gene: TRBJ2-3
abundance: .
d_gene: TRBD1
CDR3nt: TGCGCCAGCAGTGAGTCCCTTAGGACAGGGGGGGATACGCAGTATTTT
CDR3aa: CASSESLRTGGDTQYF

v_gene: TRBV5-8
j_gene: TRBJ1-4
abundance: once
d_gene: TRBD1
CDR3nt: TGTGCCAGCAGCCCGCACCGGGACAGGGGGGAAAAACTGTTTTTT
CDR3aa: CASSPHRDRGEKLFF

v_gene: TRBV9
j_gene: TRBJ1-2
abundance: .
d_gene: .
CDR3nt: TGTGCCAGCAGCGTAGATGACAGGTCTACCTATGGCTACACCTTC
CDR3aa: CASSVDDRSTYGYTF

v_gene: TRBV15
j_gene: TRBJ2-2
abundance: .
d_gene: TRBD1
CDR3nt: TGTGCCACCAGCAGATACGACAGGGACACCGGGGAGCTGTTTTTT
CDR3aa: CATSRYDRDTGELFF

v_gene: TRBV9
j_gene: TRBJ1-4
abundance: .
d_gene: .
CDR3nt: TGTGCCAGCAGCCCGAGAGCCGCAACTAATGAAAAACTGTTTTTT
CDR3aa: CASSPRAATNEKLFF

v_gene: TRBV10-1
j_gene: TRBJ2-7
abundance: few
d_gene: .
CDR3nt: TGCGCCAGCAGTGAGTCTTTGAGGTCTGGCGAGCAGTACTTC
CDR3aa: CASSESLRSGEQYF

v_gene: TRBV6-1
j_gene: TRBJ2-3
abundance: .
d_gene: .
CDR3nt: TGTGCCTCCGCCGGGACCCGCAGCACAGATACGCAGTATTTT
CDR3aa: CASAGTRSTDTQYF

v_gene: TRBV5-4
j_gene: TRBJ2-5
abundance: .
d_gene: TRBD2
CDR3nt: TGTGCCAGCAGCTGGAGGACTAGCGGGAGCCGGGAGACCCAGTACTTC
CDR3aa: CASSWRTSGSRETQYF

v_gene: TRBV9
j_gene: TRBJ2-3
abundance: .
d_gene: .
CDR3nt: TGTGCCAGCAGCGAGGCCTTGAGCGCTGTTGGGCAGTATTTT
CDR3aa: CASSEALSAVGQYF

v_gene: TRBV7-6
j_gene: TRBJ2-2
abundance: .
d_gene: .
CDR3nt: TGTGCCAGCAGCCTCCGGACTCGTGCGAACACCGGGGAGCTGTTTTTT
CDR3aa: CASSLRTRANTGELFF

v_gene: TRBV20-1
j_gene: TRBJ2-3
abundance: once
d_gene: .
CDR3nt: TGCAGTGCTGCAGGGGTCGATACGCAGTATTTT
CDR3aa: CSAAGVDTQYF

v_gene: TRBV27
j_gene: TRBJ2-2
abundance: .
d_gene: .
CDR3nt: TGTGCCAGCAGTTTGGCCATTCGAGGAGCCGGGGAGCTGTTTTTT
CDR3aa: CASSLAIRGAGELFF

v_gene: TRBV30
j_gene: TRBJ2-4
abundance: .
d_gene: TRBD2
CDR3nt: TGTGCCTGGAGTGTCGAGCGGGAGGGGAACATTCAGTACTTC
CDR3aa: CAWSVEREGNIQYF